This TCR beta chain is drawn from a study of cytomegalovirus exposure and HLA in healthy donors. V gave up 6 bases and J gave up 4 bases, with 12 bases separating them. The germline V gene has CDR1 MDHEN and CDR2 SYDVKM. CDR3 length equals 13 residues. The PCR was carried out with 60 Vbeta primers and 13 Jbeta primers. Only in-frame clones appear in the TCRdb table, and some are missing; sequencing was by immunoSEQ multiplex PCR. The repertoire has 150,000 to 180,000 clones, around 79% of them found once; the top ten carry approximately 8%. The chain couples TRBV28 to TRBJ1-1; a possible D gene is TRBD1 (6 bases). The specimen was PBMCs. This receptor was taken from a man aged 25 to 40 in good health and CMV-seropositive. The CDR3 protein is CASSRTVFTEAFF. The DNA of the CDR3 is TGTGCCAGCAGCCGGACAGTATTCACTGAAGCTTTCTTT.